This T cell receptor (beta chain) comes out of a study of T cell responses to AZD1222 COVID-19 vaccine. Germline V gives CDR1 LNHDA, CDR2 SQIVND (reference sequence). The CDR3 has 18 residues. Trimming at V came to 5 bases and at J to 0 bases, leaving 9 bases not matched to a gene. Measured with immunoSEQ multiplex PCR; TCRdb has only the in-frame clones, and not every one. The sample lists around 100,000 clones, 80% to 90% occurring once. The count of this clone is one. Antigen unknown. Study results and caveats: Reports say nearly half of spike-specific TCRs go after unmutated variant regions. Spike as a whole was targeted by vaccine-associated CD4 TCRs, dominant at 160-218 and 743-854.

Sequences were derived from peripheral blood, sampled on day 0 of MenACWY control vaccination. The rearrangement uses TRBV19 and TRBJ2-6; 8 bases agree with TRBD1. The source is an adult in good health. The CDR3 is CASSSGQGLTSGANVLTF. For the CDR3, the DNA is TGTGCCAGTAGTTCCGGACAGGGCCTTACCTCTGGGGCCAACGTCCTGACTTTC.